This passage covers 26 T cell receptor beta chains from one sample sequenced in a study of neurological immune-mediated disorders. Time point denoted: longitudinal time-point 1 (baseline). TCRdb reanalysed the 5' RACE reads using MiXCR and keeps one entry per CDR3 protein. In the table there are 71,000 or so distinct CDR3 sequences, roughly an eighth of which are singletons. The specimen was PBMCs. The receptor source for this set is a female donor with HTLV-1-associated myelopathy (HAM/TSP).

The sample holds many counts of this clonotype. The chain joins TRBV20-1 to TRBJ2-1; 8 nucleotides align to TRBD2. The ends lost 1 base at V and 3 bases at J; junction bases unmatched: 2. This CDR3 is 14 amino acids long. Germline loops: CDR1 DFQATT, CDR2 SNEGSKA (reference sequence). CDR3 loop: CSARAGGNYNEQFF. For the CDR3, the DNA is TGCAGTGCTAGAGCGGGGGGGAACTACAATGAGCAGTTCTTC.

This clonotype was seen at least ten times. J is TRBJ1-5 and V is TRBV20-1, with a possible D match to TRBD1 (5 bases). Germline V CDR1 and CDR2: DFQATT, SNEGSKA (reference sequence). V lost 6 bases and J 7 bases, leaving 13 bases between the germline ends. The CDR3 length is 12 residues. CDR3 sequence reads: CSALGGGQPQHF. The CDR3, as DNA: TGCAGTGCCCTGGGGGGAGGCCAGCCCCAGCATTTT.

This clonotype was counted at least ten times. The genes are TRBV5-1 and TRBJ2-7; D is possibly TRBD1 (5 bases). This CDR3 has 16 residues. The germline CDR1 and CDR2 sequences are SGHRS and YFSETQ. Trimming shortened V by 7 bases and J by 0 bases, and 20 bases separated the two germline ends. The CDR3 DNA follows: TGCGCCAGCTCAAAGAACGTGGACACGTTCTCCTACGAGCAGTACTTC. It specifies CASSKNVDTFSYEQYF.

This clonotype has ten or more counts. This chain links TRBV5-1 with TRBJ2-7, with a possible D match to TRBD1 (6 bases). Germline CDR1 and CDR2: SGHRS and YFSETQ. The CDR3 has 12 amino acids. Trimming shortened V by 3 bases and J by 7 bases, and 11 bases separated the two germline ends. The CDR3 region has the DNA TGCGCCAGCAGCTCAACAGGGTCAGAGCAGTACTTC. It codes for CASSSTGSEQYF.

This clonotype was detected many times. V is TRBV9 and J is TRBJ1-5; D call uncertain. Germline loops: CDR1 SGDLS, CDR2 YYNGEE. V was pared by 0 bases and J by 0 bases, with 13 bases between. The CDR3 spans 17 residues. This chain's CDR3 is CASSVGYGDDSNQPQHF. The CDR3 DNA reads as TGTGCCAGCAGCGTAGGATACGGAGATGATAGCAATCAGCCCCAGCATTTT. The entire variable domain, with the rest obtained from reference TRBV9 and TRBJ1-5, is as follows: DSGVTQTPKHLITATGQRVTLRCSPRSGDLSVYWYQQSLDQGLQFLIQYYNGEERAKGNILERFSAQQFPDLHSELNLSSLELGDSALYFCASSVGYGDDSNQPQHFGDGTRLSIL.

In its sample, this clonotype was seen many times. The rearrangement uses TRBV5-1 and TRBJ1-1; weak D call: TRBD1 (6 bases). The CDR3 is 17 residues long. V gave up 0 bases and J gave up 5 bases, with 20 bases separating them. CDR1 is SGHRS and CDR2 is YFSETQ in the germline V gene. As DNA, the CDR3 is TGCGCCAGCAGCTTGGCCGCGTTGGACAGTCGAACAACTGAAGCTTTCTTT. This encodes CASSLAALDSRTTEAFF.

In its sample, this clonotype was seen many times. V is TRBV5-1 and J is TRBJ2-5, with 7 bases that match TRBD1. Germline lookup yields CDR1 SGHRS and CDR2 YFSETQ. The CDR3 runs to 13 residues. V lost 4 bases and J lost 4; bases outside the gene matches: 4. The CDR3 protein is CASSPGQRETQYF. DNA of the CDR3: TGCGCCAGCAGCCCGGGACAGCGAGAGACCCAGTACTTC. The full variable domain, its missing parts supplied by reference TRBV5-1 and TRBJ2-5, is KAGVTQTPRYLIKTRGQQVTLSCSPISGHRSVSWYQQTPGQGLQFLFEYFSETQRNKGNFPGRFSGRQFSNSRSEMNVSTLELGDSALYLCASSPGQRETQYFGPGTRLLVL.

This clonotype was observed at least ten times. The chain has TRBV20-1 and TRBJ2-7; 9 nucleotides align to TRBD1. The CDR3 consists of 12 residues. Germline V lookup: CDR1 DFQATT, CDR2 SNEGSKA (reference sequence). Trimming at V came to 6 bases and at J to 6 bases, leaving 6 bases not matched to a gene. CDR3 nucleotide sequence: TGCAGTGCCCCGGACAGGGGCCGCGAGCAGTACTTC. It codes for CSAPDRGREQYF.

This clonotype was recorded many times. This chain joins TRBV20-1 and TRBJ2-4; TRBD1 is a possible D gene (6 bases). The V end was cut by 2 bases, the J end by 1 base, with 6 bases between. Per germline, CDR1 DFQATT and CDR2 SNEGSKA (reference sequence). The CDR3 consists of 13 residues. The CDR3 here is CSARQGAKNIQYF. CDR3 nucleotide sequence: TGCAGTGCTAGACAGGGGGCCAAAAACATTCAGTACTTC.

This clonotype has a count of ten or more. The chain links TRBV5-1 to TRBJ1-4, with D tentatively TRBD1 (5 bases). This CDR3 is 14 amino acids long. Germline V gene data show CDR1 as SGHRS and CDR2 as YFSETQ. The V end was cut by 0 bases, the J end by 5 bases, with 8 bases between. In DNA, the CDR3 is TGCGCCAGCAGCTTGGCCCAGGGAAATGAAAAACTGTTTTTT. Its translation is CASSLAQGNEKLFF.

At least ten counts were recorded for this clonotype. This chain uses TRBV5-1 with TRBJ2-3; tentatively, D is TRBD2 (5 bases). The CDR3 has 16 amino acids. Per germline, CDR1 SGHRS and CDR2 YFSETQ. Trimming removed 3 bases at V and 2 bases at J, with 16 bases between. The CDR3 DNA reads as TGCGCCAGCAGCTCCGGACGGGGTGGGGACACAGATACGCAGTATTTT. Protein sequence: CASSSGRGGDTDTQYF.

This clonotype appeared a few times. The chain carries TRBV7-8 and TRBJ2-3; weak D call: TRBD1 (6 bases). Germline V lookup: CDR1 SGHVS, CDR2 FQNEAQ. The V gene lost 5 bases and the J gene lost 3 bases, with 33 bases spanning the gap. The length of the CDR3 is 21 residues. This CDR3 is CASSHDLLTSGEWGRTDTQYF. In DNA form, the CDR3 reads TGTGCCAGCAGCCACGACTTACTTACTTCAGGGGAATGGGGTAGGACAGATACGCAGTATTTT.

This clonotype was counted ten times or more. The chain recombines TRBV3-1 with TRBJ2-7; D is perhaps TRBD1 (6 bases). The CDR3 contains 16 residues. The V gene lost 3 bases and the J gene lost 9 bases, with 24 bases spanning the gap. CDR1 is LGHDT and CDR2 is YNNKEL in the germline V gene (reference sequence). The CDR3 DNA reads as TGTGCCAGCAGCCAGCGGACAGTGAGTGGGTGGGCTGTGCAGTACTTC. This encodes CASSQRTVSGWAVQYF.

Concerning this clonotype: A much larger clone sits a single nucleotide away, making a read error possible. V and J are TRBV3-1 and TRBJ2-1, with D hard to call. This CDR3 has 13 amino acids. Germline V CDR1 and CDR2: LGHDT, YNNKEL (reference sequence). The V gene lost 5 bases and the J gene lost 6 bases, with 11 bases spanning the gap. CDR3 sequence: CASSCPLGNEQFF. The DNA for the CDR3 is TGTGCCAGCAGCTGCCCATTAGGCAATGAGCAGTTCTTC.

This clonotype was found many times. The V call is TRBV4-1, the J call TRBJ2-2; TRBD2 matches 12 bases. The CDR3 sequence is 18 residues long. The ends lost 2 bases at V and 6 bases at J; junction bases unmatched: 10. Per germline, CDR1 MGHRA and CDR2 YSYEKL. This CDR3 is CASSQLQGLAGMAGELFF. Here the CDR3 DNA reads TGCGCCAGCAGCCAACTACAAGGACTAGCGGGAATGGCCGGGGAGCTGTTTTTT.

V and J are TRBV7-9 and TRBJ1-4, with no clear D. The CDR3 runs to 16 residues. Looked up from germline, CDR1 is SEHNR and CDR2 is FQNEAQ (reference sequence). The germline V and J ends were trimmed by 1 base and 8 bases, with 17 bases remaining between them. The CDR3 DNA reads as TGTGCCAGCAGCTTAGAACTCAGGCCAACGGGGGAAAAACTGTTTTTT. Translation: CASSLELRPTGEKLFF.

This clonotype was observed a few times. The chain links TRBV7-8 to TRBJ2-1, with D maybe TRBD2 (7 bases). CDR1 and CDR2 from the germline V gene are SGHVS and FQNEAQ. This CDR3 region has 14 residues. V lost 5 bases to trimming and J lost 8 bases, with 16 bases between them. The CDR3 DNA sequence: TGTGCCAGCAGCCGCGGTACGGGGGGCTATGAGCAGTTCTTC. It codes for CASSRGTGGYEQFF.

The chain has TRBV6-5 and TRBJ1-1; the D is unclear. V lost 0 bases to trimming and J lost 4 bases, with 15 bases between them. The CDR3 consists of 16 residues. Germline loops: CDR1 MNHEY, CDR2 SVGAGI. CDR3 DNA: TGTGCCAGCAGTTACTCGGGGAAGGCCCTAAGCACTGAAGCTTTCTTT. Its protein is CASSYSGKALSTEAFF.

This clonotype was found many times. J is TRBJ1-2 and V is TRBV12-3 or TRBV12-4; D unclear. The CDR3 covers 11 residues. Trimming cost V 1 base and J 5 bases, with 2 bases left between them. DNA of the CDR3: TGTGCCAGCAGTTTAGGTTATGGCTACACCTTC. Translation gives CASSLGYGYTF.

This clonotype was observed at least ten times. The V and J genes are TRBV7-2 and TRBJ2-1; 7 bases match TRBD2. CDR3 length: 14 residues. Germline CDR1 reads SGHTA; CDR2 reads FQGNSA. Trimming cost V 7 bases and J 4 bases; bases outside gene matches: 7. The CDR3 spells CASKRREAYNEQFF. DNA for the CDR3: TGTGCCAGCAAGAGACGGGAGGCTTACAATGAGCAGTTCTTC. Looking up the rest from reference TRBV7-2 and TRBJ2-1 gives the full variable domain: GAGVSQSPSNKVTEKGKDVELRCDPISGHTALYWYRQSLGQGLEFLIYFQGNSAPDKSGLPSDRFSAERTGGSVSTLTIQRTQQEDSAVYLCASKRREAYNEQFFGPGTRLTVL.

This clonotype was seen ten or more times. The chain carries TRBV6-6 and TRBJ2-5; 9 nucleotides line up with TRBD1. The V gene end was trimmed by 6 bases and the J gene end by 1 base; junction bases not matched to a gene: 3. The germline CDR1 and CDR2 sequences are MNHNY and SVGAGI (reference sequence). CDR3 length: 14 amino acids. CDR3 nucleotides: TGTGCCAGCAGGTACAGGGGGCCCCAAGAGACCCAGTACTTC. Protein: CASRYRGPQETQYF.

This clonotype showed up many times. The chain combines TRBV5-1 with TRBJ2-2; D perhaps matches TRBD1 (6 bases). Germline values: CDR1 SGHRS, CDR2 YFSETQ. V was trimmed by 4 bases and J by 6 bases, leaving 19 bases between them. The length of the CDR3 is 16 residues. CDR3: CASSILITGSAGELFF. The CDR3 DNA sequence: TGCGCCAGCAGCATACTGATCACAGGGAGCGCCGGGGAGCTGTTTTTT.

In its sample, this clonotype was seen many times. This chain connects TRBV7-9 to TRBJ2-2; TRBD2 matches at 13 bases. CDR1 and CDR2 (germline): SEHNR, FQNEAQ (reference sequence). V gave up 4 bases and J gave up 3 bases; unmatched junction bases: 8. This CDR3 has 18 amino acids. CDR3 region: CASSSLRLAGGYTGELFF. The CDR3 DNA sequence: TGTGCCAGCAGCTCCCTCCGACTAGCGGGGGGCTACACCGGGGAGCTGTTTTTT.

This clonotype was counted ten times or more. The genes are TRBV5-1 and TRBJ2-1; D is ambiguous. Trimming took off 4 bases at V and 4 bases at J, with 12 bases between the two ends. This CDR3 comprises 14 residues. Germline CDR1 and CDR2: SGHRS and YFSETQ. The CDR3 loop reads CASSHPQQYNEQFF. CDR3 sequence (DNA): TGCGCCAGCAGCCACCCACAACAGTACAATGAGCAGTTCTTC.

The table lists this clonotype with many counts. The chain recombines TRBV10-3 with TRBJ2-5, with 7 bases fitting TRBD1. This CDR3 contains 12 residues. Unmatched junction bases numbered 7, after V lost 10 bases and J lost 5 bases. CDR1 ENHRY and CDR2 SYGVKD come from the germline V gene. The CDR3 DNA sequence: TGTGCCAACCGGGACAGCGCCGAGACCCAGTACTTC. Translated: CANRDSAETQYF.

In this sample, this clonotype turned up many times. V and J are TRBV2 and TRBJ2-7; D is unresolved. CDR1 and CDR2 from the germline V gene are SNHLY and FYNNEI. The CDR3 runs 12 residues. Between the trimmed V and J ends, which lost 7 bases and 0 bases, there was a span of 7 bases. The CDR3 reads CASTYSSYEQYF. The CDR3 coding sequence is TGTGCCAGCACTTATAGCTCCTACGAGCAGTACTTC.